This T cell receptor beta chain emerged from a study of T cell responses to AZD1222 COVID-19 vaccine. Assay used: immunoSEQ multiplex PCR; TCRdb lists only in-frame clones, some missing. This sample yields some 150,000 clones, of which around 87% are seen a single time; about 8.9% belongs to the top ten. Germline V gene data show CDR1 as MDHEN and CDR2 as SYDVKM. V was pared by 7 bases and J by 9 bases, with 22 bases between. This CDR3 is built from 15 residues. The origin of this receptor is an adult who received the AZD1222 COVID-19 vaccine. The chain joins TRBV28 to TRBJ1-5; D possibly corresponds to TRBD1 (5 bases). The sequences come from peripheral blood, collected 28 days after the second AZD1222 dose. The CDR3 loop reads CASTPGGARVWPQHF. The CDR3 region has the DNA TGTGCCAGCACCCCTGGCGGGGCCCGGGTATGGCCCCAGCATTTT. The complete variable domain, with remaining parts taken from reference TRBV28 and TRBJ1-5, reads DVKVTQSSRYLVKRTGEKVFLECVQDMDHENMFWYRQDPGLGLRLIYFSYDVKMKEKGDIPEGYSVSREKKERFSLILESASTNQTSMYLCASTPGGARVWPQHFGDGTRLSIL.